This is a list of T cell receptor beta chains from one sample in a study of identical twins. TCRdb recomputed calls from the 5' RACE reads with MiXCR, one row per CDR3 protein. The data show about 290,000 distinct CDR3 sequences, more than 8% seen once. The same sample was also used in a study of yellow fever vaccine responses in identical twins.

The sequenced sample consisted of CD8+ T cells sorted from blood. Source of these receptors: a woman aged 18-29 years in good health. Both conserved end residues are part of each CDR3. D genes are given only for firm matches. Clone size is not always given. Where it is, it says once, few, many or a class for expanded clones.

clone_size j_call cdr3_length v_call d_call cdr3_aa cdr3_nt
many TRBJ2-1 14 TRBV9 NA CASSVGTWLDEQFF TGTGCCAGCAGCGTAGGTACCTGGCTGGATGAGCAGTTCTTC
many TRBJ2-7 16 TRBV6-2/TRBV6-3 TRBD2 CASTPGLAGEAYEQYF TGTGCCAGCACCCCCGGACTAGCGGGAGAGGCCTACGAGCAGTACTTC
many TRBJ2-7 13 TRBV10-3 NA CAISESSTYEQYF TGTGCCATCAGTGAATCTAGTACCTACGAGCAGTACTTC
NA TRBJ2-7 15 TRBV29-1 TRBD1 CSVRRPGQPTYEQYF TGCAGCGTCCGCCGCCCGGGACAGCCCACCTACGAGCAGTACTTC
NA TRBJ2-7 15 TRBV29-1 TRBD1 CSVDFAGGDSYEQYF TGCAGCGTTGATTTTGCAGGGGGAGACTCCTACGAGCAGTACTTC
NA TRBJ2-5 13 TRBV5-1 TRBD2 CASSDAGVETQYF TGCGCCAGCAGCGACGCGGGAGTCGAGACCCAGTACTTC
NA TRBJ2-5 15 TRBV4-3 TRBD2 CASSQGTSPQETQYF TGCGCCAGCAGCCAAGGGACTAGCCCCCAAGAGACCCAGTACTTC
few TRBJ2-7 16 TRBV7-9 TRBD2 CASSLEGGRDYYEQYF TGTGCCAGCAGCTTAGAAGGCGGGAGGGACTACTACGAGCAGTACTTC
few TRBJ2-1 13 TRBV7-8 NA CASSLEENNEQFF TGTGCCAGCAGCTTAGAAGAAAACAATGAGCAGTTCTTC
few TRBJ2-7 13 TRBV29-1 NA CSVRAESSYEQYF TGCAGCGTTAGAGCGGAAAGCTCCTACGAGCAGTACTTC